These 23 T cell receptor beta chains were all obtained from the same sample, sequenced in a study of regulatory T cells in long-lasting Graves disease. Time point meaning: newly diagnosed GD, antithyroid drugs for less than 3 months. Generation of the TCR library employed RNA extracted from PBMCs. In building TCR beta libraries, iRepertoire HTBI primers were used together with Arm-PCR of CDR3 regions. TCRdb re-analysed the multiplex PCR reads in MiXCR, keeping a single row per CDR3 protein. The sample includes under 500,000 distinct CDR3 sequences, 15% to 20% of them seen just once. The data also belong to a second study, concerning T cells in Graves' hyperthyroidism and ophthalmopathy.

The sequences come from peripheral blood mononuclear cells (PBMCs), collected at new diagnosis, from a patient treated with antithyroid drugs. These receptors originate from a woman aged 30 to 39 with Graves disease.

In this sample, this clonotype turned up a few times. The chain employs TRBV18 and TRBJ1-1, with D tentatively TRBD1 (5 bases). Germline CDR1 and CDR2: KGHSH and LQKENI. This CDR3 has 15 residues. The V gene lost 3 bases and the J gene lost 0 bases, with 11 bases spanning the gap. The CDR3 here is CASSPGGKLNTEAFF. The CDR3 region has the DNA TGTGCCAGCTCACCGGGGGGAAAATTGAACACTGAAGCTTTCTTT.

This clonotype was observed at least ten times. The CDR3 here is CSALGRGGGNEQFF. Written as DNA, the CDR3 is TGCAGTGCTCTGGGCAGAGGGGGGGGGAATGAGCAGTTCTTC. The chain carries TRBV20-1 and TRBJ2-1; TRBD2 might be the D (7 bases). Trimming shortened V by 5 bases and J by 7 bases, and 18 bases separated the two germline ends. The CDR3 extends over 14 amino acids. Per the germline V gene, CDR1 is DFQATT and CDR2 is SNEGSKA (reference sequence).

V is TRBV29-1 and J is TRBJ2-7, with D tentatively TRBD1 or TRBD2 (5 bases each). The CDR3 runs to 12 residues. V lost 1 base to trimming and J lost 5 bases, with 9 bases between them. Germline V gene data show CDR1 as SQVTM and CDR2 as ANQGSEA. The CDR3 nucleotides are TGCAGCGTTGAAGGGGGGTCTAACGAGCAGTACTTC. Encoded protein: CSVEGGSNEQYF.

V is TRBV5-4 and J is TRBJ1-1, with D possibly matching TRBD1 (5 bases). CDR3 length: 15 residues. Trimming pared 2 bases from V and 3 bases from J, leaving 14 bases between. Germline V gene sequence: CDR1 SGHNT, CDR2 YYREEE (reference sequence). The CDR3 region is CASSFQEGLDTEAFF. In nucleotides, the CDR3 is TGTGCCAGCAGCTTTCAGGAGGGGTTGGACACTGAAGCTTTCTTT.

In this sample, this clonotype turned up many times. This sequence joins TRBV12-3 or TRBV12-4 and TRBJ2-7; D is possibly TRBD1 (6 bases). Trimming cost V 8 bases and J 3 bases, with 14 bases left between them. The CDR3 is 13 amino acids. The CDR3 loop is CASATGRGYEQYF. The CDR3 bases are TGTGCCAGCGCCACAGGGAGAGGCTACGAGCAGTACTTC.

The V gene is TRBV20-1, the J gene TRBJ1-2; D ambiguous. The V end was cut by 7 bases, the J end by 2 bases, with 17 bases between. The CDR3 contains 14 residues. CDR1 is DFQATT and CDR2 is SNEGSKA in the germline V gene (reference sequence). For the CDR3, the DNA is TGCAGTGTCCCGTGGCAGGCTAGAAACTATGGCTACACCTTC. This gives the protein CSVPWQARNYGYTF.

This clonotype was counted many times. The CDR3 sequence: CASSQRDRGPIYGYTF. The CDR3 coding sequence is TGTGCCAGCAGCCAGAGGGACAGGGGCCCGATCTATGGCTACACCTTC. The gene calls are TRBV3-1 and TRBJ1-2; 10 nucleotides match TRBD1. Germline CDR1 reads LGHDT; CDR2 reads YNNKEL (reference sequence). V lost 3 bases and J lost 4; bases outside the gene matches: 8. The CDR3 spans 16 residues.

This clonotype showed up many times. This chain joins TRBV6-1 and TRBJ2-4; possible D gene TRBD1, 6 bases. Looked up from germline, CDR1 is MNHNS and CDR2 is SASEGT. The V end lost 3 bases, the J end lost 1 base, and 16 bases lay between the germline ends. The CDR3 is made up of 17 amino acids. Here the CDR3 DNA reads TGTGCCAGCAGTGAGATGTGGGGGCGAGGGGCCAAAAACATTCAGTACTTC. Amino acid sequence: CASSEMWGRGAKNIQYF.

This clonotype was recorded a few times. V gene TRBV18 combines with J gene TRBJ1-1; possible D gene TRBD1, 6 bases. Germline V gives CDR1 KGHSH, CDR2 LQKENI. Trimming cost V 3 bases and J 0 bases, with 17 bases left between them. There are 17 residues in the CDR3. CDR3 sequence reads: CASSPPGALIMNTEAFF. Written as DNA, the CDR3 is TGTGCCAGCTCACCTCCGGGGGCCCTTATAATGAACACTGAAGCTTTCTTT. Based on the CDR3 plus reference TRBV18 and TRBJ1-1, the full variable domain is NAGVMQNPRHLVRRRGQEARLRCSPMKGHSHVYWYRQLPEEGLKFMVYLQKENIIDESGMPKERFSAEFPKEGPSILRIQQVVRGDSAAYFCASSPPGALIMNTEAFFGQGTRLTVV.

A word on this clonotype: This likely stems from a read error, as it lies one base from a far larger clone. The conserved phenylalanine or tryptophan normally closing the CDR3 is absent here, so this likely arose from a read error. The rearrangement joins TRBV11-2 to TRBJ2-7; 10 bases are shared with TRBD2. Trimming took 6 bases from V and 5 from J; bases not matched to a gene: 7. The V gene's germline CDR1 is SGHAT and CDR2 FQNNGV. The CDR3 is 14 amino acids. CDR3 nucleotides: TGTGCCAGCAGTTCTCCTAGCGGGAGCAACGAGCAGTACCTC. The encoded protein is CASSSPSGSNEQYL.

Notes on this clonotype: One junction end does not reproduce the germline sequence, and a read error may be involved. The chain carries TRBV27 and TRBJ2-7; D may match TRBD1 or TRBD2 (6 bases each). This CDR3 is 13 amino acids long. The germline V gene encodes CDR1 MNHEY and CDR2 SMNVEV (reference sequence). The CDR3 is CASGLGGAYEQYF. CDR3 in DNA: TGTGCCAGCGGTTTGGGGGGCGCCTACGAGCAGTACTTC.

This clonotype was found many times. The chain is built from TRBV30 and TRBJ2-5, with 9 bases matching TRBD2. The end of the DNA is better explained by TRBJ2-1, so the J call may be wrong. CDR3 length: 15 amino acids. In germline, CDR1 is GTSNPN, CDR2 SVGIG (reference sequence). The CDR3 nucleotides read TGTGCCTGGAGTGTACTCGTTAGCGGGAGCAATGAGCAGTTCTTC. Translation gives CAWSVLVSGSNEQFF.

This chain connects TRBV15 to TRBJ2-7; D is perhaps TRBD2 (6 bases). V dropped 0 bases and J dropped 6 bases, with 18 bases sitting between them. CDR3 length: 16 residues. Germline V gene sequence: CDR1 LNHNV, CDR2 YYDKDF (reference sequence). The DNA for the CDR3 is TGTGCCACCAGCAGAGATCTCGTGGGAGGTCGGATCGAGCAGTACTTC. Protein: CATSRDLVGGRIEQYF.

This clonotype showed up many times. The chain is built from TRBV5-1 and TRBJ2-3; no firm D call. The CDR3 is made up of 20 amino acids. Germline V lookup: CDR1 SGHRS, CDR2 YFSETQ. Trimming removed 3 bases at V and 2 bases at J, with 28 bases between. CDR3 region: CASSSVGKTPNPGPTDTQYF. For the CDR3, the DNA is TGCGCCAGCAGCTCGGTTGGTAAAACTCCCAACCCCGGGCCCACAGATACGCAGTATTTT.

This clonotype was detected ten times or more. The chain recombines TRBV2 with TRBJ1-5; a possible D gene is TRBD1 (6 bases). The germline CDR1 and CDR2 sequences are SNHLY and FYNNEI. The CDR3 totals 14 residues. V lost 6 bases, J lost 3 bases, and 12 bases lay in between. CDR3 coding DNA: TGTGCCAGCAGCCGACGACAGGACAATCAGCCCCAGCATTTT. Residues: CASSRRQDNQPQHF.

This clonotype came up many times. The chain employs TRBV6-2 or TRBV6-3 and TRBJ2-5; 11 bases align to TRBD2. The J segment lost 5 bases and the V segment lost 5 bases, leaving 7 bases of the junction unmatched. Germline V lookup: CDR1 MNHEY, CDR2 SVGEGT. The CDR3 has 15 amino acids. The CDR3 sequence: CASSETSGTQETQYF. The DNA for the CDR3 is TGTGCCAGCAGTGAGACTAGCGGGACCCAGGAGACCCAGTACTTC.

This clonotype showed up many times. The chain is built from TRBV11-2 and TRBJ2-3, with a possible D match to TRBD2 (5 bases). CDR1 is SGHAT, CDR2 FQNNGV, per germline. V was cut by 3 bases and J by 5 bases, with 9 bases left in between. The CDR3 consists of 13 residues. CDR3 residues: CASSFSEGDTQYF. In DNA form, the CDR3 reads TGTGCCAGCAGCTTTAGTGAGGGAGATACGCAGTATTTT.

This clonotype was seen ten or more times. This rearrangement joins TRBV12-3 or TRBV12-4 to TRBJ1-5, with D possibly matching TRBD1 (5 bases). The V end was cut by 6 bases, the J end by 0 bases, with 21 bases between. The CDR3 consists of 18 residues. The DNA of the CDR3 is TGTGCCAGCAGCCTCCCCCCGGCGACAGCTTATAGCAATCAGCCCCAGCATTTT. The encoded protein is CASSLPPATAYSNQPQHF.

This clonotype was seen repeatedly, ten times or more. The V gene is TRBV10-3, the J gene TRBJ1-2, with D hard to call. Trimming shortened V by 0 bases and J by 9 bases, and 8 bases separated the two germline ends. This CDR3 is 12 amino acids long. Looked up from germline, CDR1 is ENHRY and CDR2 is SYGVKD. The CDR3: CAISESILSYTF. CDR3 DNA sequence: TGTGCCATCAGTGAGTCGATATTGAGCTACACCTTC.

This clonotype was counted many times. The CDR3 is CASSLGTFGTEAFF. In DNA, the CDR3 is TGTGCCAGCAGTTTAGGGACATTTGGGACTGAAGCTTTCTTT. The gene calls are TRBV28 and TRBJ1-1; D is possibly TRBD1 (6 bases). This CDR3 is built from 14 residues. V was trimmed by 2 bases and J by 5 bases, leaving 12 bases between them. From germline, CDR1 is MDHEN and CDR2 SYDVKM.

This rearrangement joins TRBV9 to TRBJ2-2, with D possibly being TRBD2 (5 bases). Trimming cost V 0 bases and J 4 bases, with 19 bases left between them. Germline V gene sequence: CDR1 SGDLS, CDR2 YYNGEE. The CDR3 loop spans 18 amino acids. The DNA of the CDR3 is TGTGCCAGCAGCGTAGATGGCGGGTTGGCAGGCGGCACCGGGGAGCTGTTTTTT. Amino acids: CASSVDGGLAGGTGELFF.

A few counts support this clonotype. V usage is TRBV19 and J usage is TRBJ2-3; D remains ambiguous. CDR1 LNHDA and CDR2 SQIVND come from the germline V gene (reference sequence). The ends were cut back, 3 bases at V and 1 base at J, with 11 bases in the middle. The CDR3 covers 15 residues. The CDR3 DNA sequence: TGTGCCAGTAGTATCACAAGGGCGGGCACAGATACGCAGTATTTT. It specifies CASSITRAGTDTQYF. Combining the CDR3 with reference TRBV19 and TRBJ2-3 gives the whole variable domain DGGITQSPKYLFRKEGQNVTLSCEQNLNHDAMYWYRQDPGQGLRLIYYSQIVNDFQKGDIAEGYSVSREKKESFPLTVTSAQKNPTAFYLCASSITRAGTDTQYFGPGTRLTVL.

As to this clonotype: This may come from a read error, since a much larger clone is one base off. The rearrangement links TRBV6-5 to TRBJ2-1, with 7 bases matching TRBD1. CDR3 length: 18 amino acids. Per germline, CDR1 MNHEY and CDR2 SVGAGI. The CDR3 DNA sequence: TGTGCCAGCAGTTACTCCCACCTGGAGACAGGGTCCGGCAATGAGCAGTCCTTC. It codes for CASSYSHLETGSGNEQSF.